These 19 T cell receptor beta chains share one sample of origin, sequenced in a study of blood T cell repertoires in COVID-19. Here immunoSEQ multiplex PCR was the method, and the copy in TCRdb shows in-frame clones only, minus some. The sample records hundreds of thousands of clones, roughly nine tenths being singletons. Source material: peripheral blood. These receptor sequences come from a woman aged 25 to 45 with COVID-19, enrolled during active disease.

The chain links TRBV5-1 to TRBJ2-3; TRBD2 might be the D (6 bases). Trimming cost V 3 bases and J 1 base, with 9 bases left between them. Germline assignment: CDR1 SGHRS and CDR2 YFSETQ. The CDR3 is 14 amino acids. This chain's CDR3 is CASSWGEGTDTQYF. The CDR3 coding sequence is TGCGCCAGCAGCTGGGGGGAGGGCACAGATACGCAGTATTTT.

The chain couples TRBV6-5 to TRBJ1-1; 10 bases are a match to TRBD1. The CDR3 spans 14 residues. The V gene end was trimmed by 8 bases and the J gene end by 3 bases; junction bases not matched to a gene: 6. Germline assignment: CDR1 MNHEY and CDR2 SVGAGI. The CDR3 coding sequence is TGTGCCAGCTGGACAGGGGGGTCGTACACTGAAGCTTTCTTT. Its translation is CASWTGGSYTEAFF.

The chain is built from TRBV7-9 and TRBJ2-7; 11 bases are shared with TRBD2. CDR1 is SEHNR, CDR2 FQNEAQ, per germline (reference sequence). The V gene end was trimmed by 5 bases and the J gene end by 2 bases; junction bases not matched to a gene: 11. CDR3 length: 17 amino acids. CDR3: CASSMGVGTSGTYEQYV. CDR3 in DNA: TGTGCCAGCAGCATGGGGGTGGGGACTAGCGGAACCTACGAGCAGTACGTC.

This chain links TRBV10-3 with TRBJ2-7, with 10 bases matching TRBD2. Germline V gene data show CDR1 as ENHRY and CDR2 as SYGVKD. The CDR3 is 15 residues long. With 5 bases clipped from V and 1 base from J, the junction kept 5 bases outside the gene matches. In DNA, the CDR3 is TGTGCCATCAGTAGAGCGGGGGGGCCTTCCTACGAGCAGTACTTC. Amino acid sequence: CAISRAGGPSYEQYF.

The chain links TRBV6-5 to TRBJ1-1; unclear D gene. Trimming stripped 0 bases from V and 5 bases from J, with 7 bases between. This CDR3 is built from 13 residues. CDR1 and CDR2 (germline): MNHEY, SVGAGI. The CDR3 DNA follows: TGTGCCAGCAGTTACTCGCAGGAAACTGAAGCTTTCTTT. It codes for CASSYSQETEAFF.

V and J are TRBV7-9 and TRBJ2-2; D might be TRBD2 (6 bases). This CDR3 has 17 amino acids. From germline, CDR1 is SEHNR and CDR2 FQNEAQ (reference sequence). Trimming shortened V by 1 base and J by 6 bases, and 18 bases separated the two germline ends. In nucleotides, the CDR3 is TGTGCCAGCAGCTTAGGCCCGGACTACCACGGCGCCGGGGAGCTGTTTTTT. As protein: CASSLGPDYHGAGELFF.

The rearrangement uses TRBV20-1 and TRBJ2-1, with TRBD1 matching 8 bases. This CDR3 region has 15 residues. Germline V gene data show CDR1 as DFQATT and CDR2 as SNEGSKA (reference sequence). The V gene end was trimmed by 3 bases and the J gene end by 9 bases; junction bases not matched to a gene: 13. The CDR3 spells CSASFVGQGIAEQFF. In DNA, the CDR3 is TGCAGTGCTAGTTTCGTCGGACAGGGAATTGCTGAGCAGTTCTTC.

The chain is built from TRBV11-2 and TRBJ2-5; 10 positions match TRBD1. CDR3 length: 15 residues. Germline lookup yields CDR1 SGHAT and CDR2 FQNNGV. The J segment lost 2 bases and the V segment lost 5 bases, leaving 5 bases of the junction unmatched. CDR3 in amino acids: CASSRQGAGQETQYF. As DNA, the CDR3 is TGTGCCAGCAGCCGACAGGGGGCGGGTCAAGAGACCCAGTACTTC.

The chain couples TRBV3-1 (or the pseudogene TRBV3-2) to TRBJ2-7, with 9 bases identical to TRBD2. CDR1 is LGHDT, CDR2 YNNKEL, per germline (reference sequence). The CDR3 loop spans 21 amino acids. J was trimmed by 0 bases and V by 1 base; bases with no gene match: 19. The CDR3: CASSQVAAKRGAHISSYEQYF. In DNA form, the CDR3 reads TGTGCCAGCAGCCAAGTGGCCGCTAAGCGGGGGGCTCATATAAGCTCCTACGAGCAGTACTTC.

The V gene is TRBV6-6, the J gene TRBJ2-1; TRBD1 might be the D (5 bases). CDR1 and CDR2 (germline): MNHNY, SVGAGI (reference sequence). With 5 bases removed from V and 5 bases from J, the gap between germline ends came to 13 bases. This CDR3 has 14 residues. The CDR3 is CASSNDRSHNEQFF. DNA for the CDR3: TGTGCCAGCAGTAATGACAGATCCCACAATGAGCAGTTCTTC.

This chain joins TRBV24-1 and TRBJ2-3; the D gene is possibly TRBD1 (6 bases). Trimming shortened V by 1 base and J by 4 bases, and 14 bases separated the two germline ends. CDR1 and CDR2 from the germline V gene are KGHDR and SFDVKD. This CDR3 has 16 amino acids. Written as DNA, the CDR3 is TGTGCCACCAGTGATTTAAGGCAGGGGAGCGCAGATACGCAGTATTTT. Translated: CATSDLRQGSADTQYF.

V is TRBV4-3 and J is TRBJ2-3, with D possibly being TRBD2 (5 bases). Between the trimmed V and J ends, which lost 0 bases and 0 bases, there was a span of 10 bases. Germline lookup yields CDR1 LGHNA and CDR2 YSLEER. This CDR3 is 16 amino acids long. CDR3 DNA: TGCGCCAGCAGCCAAGACAGCGGCCTTAGCACAGATACGCAGTATTTT. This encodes CASSQDSGLSTDTQYF.

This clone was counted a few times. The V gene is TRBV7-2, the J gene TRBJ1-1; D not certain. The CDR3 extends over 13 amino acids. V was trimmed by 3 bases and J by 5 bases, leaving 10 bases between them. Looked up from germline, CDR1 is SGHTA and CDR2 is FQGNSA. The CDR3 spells CASSLATLTEAFF. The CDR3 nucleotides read TGTGCCAGCAGCTTGGCCACCTTGACTGAAGCTTTCTTT.

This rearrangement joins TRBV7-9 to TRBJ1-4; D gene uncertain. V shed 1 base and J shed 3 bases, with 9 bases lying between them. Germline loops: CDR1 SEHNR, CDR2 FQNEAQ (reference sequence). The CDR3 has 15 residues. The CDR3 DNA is TGTGCCAGCAGCTTAGGGGCGGGCCCTAATGAAAAACTGTTTTTT. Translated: CASSLGAGPNEKLFF.

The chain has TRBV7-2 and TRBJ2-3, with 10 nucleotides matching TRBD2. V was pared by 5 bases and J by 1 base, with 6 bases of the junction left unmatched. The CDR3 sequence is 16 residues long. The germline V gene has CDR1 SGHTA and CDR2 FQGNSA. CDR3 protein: CASSGRLAGGTDTQYF. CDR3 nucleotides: TGTGCCAGCAGCGGGCGACTAGCGGGCGGCACAGATACGCAGTATTTT.

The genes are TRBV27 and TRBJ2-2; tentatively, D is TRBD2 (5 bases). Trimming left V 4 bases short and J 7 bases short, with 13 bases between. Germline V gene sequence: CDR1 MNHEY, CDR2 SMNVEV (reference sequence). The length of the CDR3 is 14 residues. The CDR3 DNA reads TGTGCCAGCAGTTCTGCCACGGGAAGCGGGGAGCTGTTTTTT. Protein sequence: CASSSATGSGELFF.

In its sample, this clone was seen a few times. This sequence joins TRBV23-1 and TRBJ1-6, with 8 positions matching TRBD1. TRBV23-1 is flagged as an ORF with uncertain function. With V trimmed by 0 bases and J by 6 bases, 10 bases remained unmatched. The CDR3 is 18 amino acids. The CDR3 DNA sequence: TGCGCCAGCAGTCAATCTTGGACAGGGAGGGAGTTTAATTCACCCCTCCACTTT. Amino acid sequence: CASSQSWTGREFNSPLHF.

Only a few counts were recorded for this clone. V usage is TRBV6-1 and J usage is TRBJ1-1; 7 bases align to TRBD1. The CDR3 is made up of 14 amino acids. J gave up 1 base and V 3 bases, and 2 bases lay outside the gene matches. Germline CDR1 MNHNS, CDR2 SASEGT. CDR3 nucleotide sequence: TGTGCCAGCAGTGACAGGGGGAAGAACACTGAAGCTTTCTTT. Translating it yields CASSDRGKNTEAFF.

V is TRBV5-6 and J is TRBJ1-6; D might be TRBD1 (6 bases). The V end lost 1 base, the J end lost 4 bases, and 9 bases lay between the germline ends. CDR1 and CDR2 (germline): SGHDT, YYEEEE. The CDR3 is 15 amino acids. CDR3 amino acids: CASSLPGQYNSPLHF. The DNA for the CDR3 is TGTGCCAGCAGCTTGCCGGGACAATATAATTCACCCCTCCACTTT.